The source of this T cell receptor beta chain is a study of shared clonotypes between healthy human individuals. Only CD45RO-negative cells positively selected for CCR7 counted as naive CD8 cells, so terminally differentiated effector memory CD45RA+ cells were excluded. This table comes from immunoSEQ multiplex PCR, and its TCRdb copy is limited to in-frame clones, with some not included. The table lists millions of clones, approximately 95% of them singletons. Germline CDR1 and CDR2: SGDLS and YYNGEE. CDR3 length: 15 amino acids. Losses at the gene ends were 3 bases for V and 2 bases for J; bases not matched to a gene: 5.

The clonotype comes from a man between 18 and 35 years old in good health. The chain has TRBV9 and TRBJ1-2, with TRBD1 matching 9 bases. The source material was naive CD8+ T cells sorted from blood. The CDR3 region is CASSAEDRGNYGYTF. Written as DNA, the CDR3 is TGTGCCAGCAGCGCCGAGGACAGGGGAAACTATGGCTACACCTTC. The entire variable domain, with the rest obtained from reference TRBV9 and TRBJ1-2, is as follows: DSGVTQTPKHLITATGQRVTLRCSPRSGDLSVYWYQQSLDQGLQFLIQYYNGEERAKGNILERFSAQQFPDLHSELNLSSLELGDSALYFCASSAEDRGNYGYTFGSGTRLTVV.